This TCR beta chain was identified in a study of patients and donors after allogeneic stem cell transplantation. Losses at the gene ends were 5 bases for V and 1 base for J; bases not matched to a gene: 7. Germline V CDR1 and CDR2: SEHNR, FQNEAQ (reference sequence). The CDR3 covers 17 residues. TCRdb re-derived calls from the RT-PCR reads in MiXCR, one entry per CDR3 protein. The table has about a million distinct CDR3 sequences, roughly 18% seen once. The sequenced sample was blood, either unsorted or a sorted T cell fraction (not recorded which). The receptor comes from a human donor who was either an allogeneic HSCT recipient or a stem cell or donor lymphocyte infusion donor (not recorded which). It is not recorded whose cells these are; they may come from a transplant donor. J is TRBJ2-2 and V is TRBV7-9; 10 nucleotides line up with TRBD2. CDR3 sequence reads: CASSVWSGRGNTGELFF. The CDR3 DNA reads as TGTGCCAGCAGCGTGTGGAGCGGGAGGGGGAACACCGGGGAGCTGTTTTTT.